This T cell receptor beta chain is drawn from a study of OX40 agonist ivuxolimab in advanced cancers. Across the study: Administration of intravenous ivuxolimab to patients occurred every 2 weeks at 0.01 to 10 mg/kg. Partial response was recorded in three patients: one hepatocellular carcinoma and two cutaneous melanoma cases.

As to this clone: Its antigen is unidentified.

Sequencing used immunoSEQ multiplex PCR; TCRdb keeps in-frame clones, though not all of them. Among around 84,000 clones listed, 92% were seen once. Study-wide findings and caveats: The CD4+ and CD8+ T cells in the blood had expanded clonally by week 6 at 0.1 to 3.0 mg/kg.

Material: CD4+ or CD8+ T cells sorted from blood, obtained in a trial of the OX40 agonist ivuxolimab. The origin of this receptor is an adult with an advanced solid tumor such as melanoma, head and neck, liver or kidney cancer.

In DNA, the CDR3 is TGTGCCATCAGTGGAGGACAGAACTATGGCTACACCTTC. Its translation: CAISGGQNYGYTF. The chain is built from TRBV10-3 and TRBJ1-2, with D maybe TRBD1 (6 bases). Germline lookup yields CDR1 ENHRY and CDR2 SYGVKD. The ends were cut back, 4 bases at V and 2 bases at J, with 8 bases in the middle. This CDR3 is 13 amino acids long.